This TCR beta chain originates from a study of CXCR3-negative and CXCR3-positive naive CD8 T cells. With UMI labels, 5' RACE was used to prepare the TRB cDNA libraries. Using the 5' RACE reads, TCRdb records one entry per CDR3 protein without DNA. The sample has tens of thousands of distinct CDR3 sequences. The CDR3 covers 15 residues. Germline V lookup: CDR1 LGHNA, CDR2 YNFKEQ. Points on this clonotype: What it binds is not known.

Study conclusions and caveats: Memory CD8+ cells showed much lower diversity, while both naive subsets displayed comparably high diversity. Hydrophobicity was higher for TRB CDR3s found in CXCR3-positive naive cells than in CXCR3-negative naive cells.

This sequence originates from a human donor in good health. Some clones in this sample may be carry-over from other donors' samples. This chain links TRBV4-2 with TRBJ1-1; absent DNA, TCRdb's TRBD1 call cannot be checked. Sequencing was carried out using naive CXCR3- CD8+ T cells from blood. As to subset: CD45RO-CCR7+CD27+CD95- naive CD8+ T cells lacking CXCR3 (TNR3-). The CDR3 loop is CASSPSRDRGTEAFF.